This T cell receptor beta chain appears in the sequencing data of a study of CD8 T cells in Susac syndrome. On the study more broadly: Within the sequenced group of Susac syndrome patients, roughly six showed active disease and about eight were in remission. The study, taken as a whole, reports: The CD4+ T cell repertoires in Susac syndrome did not show any clonal expansion.

Reverse transcription of about 0.45 to 1 ug RNA was performed with random hexamers. Across 54 Vbeta and 13 Jbeta, immunoSEQ multiplex PCR amplified TCR beta CDR3. TCRdb itself ran the immunoSEQ multiplex PCR reads through MiXCR, one entry per CDR3 protein. The sample lists roughly 80,000 distinct CDR3 sequences, just over 90% occurring once. Comment on this clonotype: Antigen: not known.

The TEMRA cells underwent FACS enrichment, while the CD8+ and CD4+ T cells underwent negative isolation. CDR3 length: 14 residues. V was pared by 6 bases and J by 5 bases, with 16 bases between. The germline V gene encodes CDR1 MNHEY and CDR2 SVGAGI. This chain joins TRBV6-5 and TRBJ1-1; weak D call: TRBD1 (6 bases). The clonotype was recovered from a human donor with Susac syndrome. The specimen was CD4+ T cells from PBMCs. The CDR3 sequence: CASRLQGRLTEAFF. The CDR3 DNA reads TGTGCCAGCAGACTACAGGGACGGCTGACTGAAGCTTTCTTT.